The 24 T cell receptor beta chains reported below all come from one sample, sequenced in a study of T cell responses to AZD1222 COVID-19 vaccine. Clones were sequenced by immunoSEQ multiplex PCR, and TCRdb holds only the in-frame ones, with some missing. The sample records tens of thousands of clones, around 85% being singletons. The sequenced sample was peripheral blood, obtained on day 0 of AZD1222 vaccination. Every receptor here comes from an adult in good health.

This rearrangement joins TRBV6-2 or TRBV6-3 to TRBJ2-2, with a tentative D call TRBD1 (6 bases). This CDR3 spans 17 amino acids. The germline gives CDR1 MNHEY, CDR2 SVGEGT. The V end lost 4 bases, the J end lost 6 bases, and 21 bases lay between the germline ends. The CDR3 nucleotides are TGTGCCAGCAGTTTCCCCGGGGCAGGGGAGAGCGCCGGGGAGCTGTTTTTT. It codes for CASSFPGAGESAGELFF.

V usage is TRBV10-2 and J usage is TRBJ1-2, with D possibly TRBD1 on 6 matching bases. Germline V CDR1 and CDR2: WSHSY, SAAADI. The CDR3 totals 16 residues. V lost 4 bases, J lost 0 bases, and 15 bases lay in between. CDR3 sequence reads: CASSAMTGLSNYGYTF. Written as DNA, the CDR3 is TGCGCCAGCAGTGCCATGACAGGTCTTTCTAACTATGGCTACACCTTC.

The V call is TRBV4-2, the J call TRBJ2-3; either TRBD1 or TRBD2 may supply D (5 bases each). Germline CDR1 reads LGHNA; CDR2 reads YNFKEQ. Between the trimmed V and J ends, which lost 3 bases and 7 bases, there was a span of 20 bases. The CDR3 is made up of 16 amino acids. The CDR3 spells CASSQDWDGSLNTQYF. For the CDR3, the DNA is TGTGCCAGCAGCCAGGATTGGGACGGCAGTCTGAATACGCAGTATTTT.

This sequence joins TRBV5-1 and TRBJ2-7; D may be TRBD1 (6 bases). The V and J ends lost 4 bases and 2 bases respectively, with 16 bases between them. Per germline, CDR1 SGHRS and CDR2 YFSETQ. This CDR3 contains 15 residues. The CDR3 protein is CASSAGTIWTYEQYF. Written as DNA, the CDR3 is TGCGCCAGCAGCGCCGGGACAATTTGGACCTACGAGCAGTACTTC.

This clone turned up a few times. The J gene is TRBJ1-3, the V gene TRBV30, with D hard to call. Germline CDR1 and CDR2: GTSNPN and SVGIG (reference sequence). The CDR3 spans 12 residues. Trimming stripped 4 bases from V and 4 bases from J, with 8 bases between. CDR3 sequence: CAWKKAGNTIYF. The CDR3, as DNA: TGTGCCTGGAAGAAGGCGGGAAACACCATATATTTT.

The chain is built from TRBV7-8 and TRBJ1-2, with D possibly TRBD1 on 5 matching bases. CDR3 size: 14 residues. V lost 5 bases, J lost 7 bases, and 17 bases lay in between. Germline V gene lookup returns CDR1 SGHVS and CDR2 FQNEAQ. The CDR3 region is CASSPPMRGSGYTF. The CDR3 DNA follows: TGTGCCAGCAGCCCGCCAATGAGGGGTTCTGGCTACACCTTC. Full variable domain (rest looked up from reference TRBV7-8 and TRBJ1-2): GAGVSQSPRYKVAKRGQDVALRCDPISGHVSLFWYQQALGQGPEFLTYFQNEAQLDKSGLPSDRFFAERPEGSVSTLKIQRTQQEDSAVYLCASSPPMRGSGYTFGSGTRLTVV.

In this sample, this clone turned up many times. The chain is built from TRBV5-5 and TRBJ1-3; tentatively, D is TRBD1 (5 bases). Between the trimmed V and J ends, which lost 0 bases and 4 bases, there was a span of 11 bases. The CDR3 is 15 amino acids. Germline V gene sequence: CDR1 SGHKS, CDR2 YYEKEE (reference sequence). CDR3 residues: CASSLAPGPGNTIYF. CDR3 coding DNA: TGTGCCAGCAGCTTGGCCCCGGGACCCGGAAACACCATATATTTT.

The rearrangement uses TRBV5-6 and TRBJ2-7, with 10 bases identical to TRBD2. Germline V gene lookup returns CDR1 SGHDT and CDR2 YYEEEE. The CDR3 covers 14 residues. The ends lost 3 bases at V and 2 bases at J; junction bases unmatched: 2. Here the CDR3 reads CASSSLAGAYEQYF. CDR3 in DNA: TGTGCCAGCAGCTCTCTAGCGGGGGCCTACGAGCAGTACTTC.

This chain connects TRBV19 to TRBJ2-7, with 7 bases fitting TRBD1. This CDR3 spans 14 amino acids. V gave up 9 bases and J gave up 2 bases; unmatched junction bases: 10. Germline V gives CDR1 LNHDA, CDR2 SQIVND (reference sequence). CDR3 nucleotides: TGTGCCAGCAAGCCCGGGACAGATCCCTACGAGCAGTACTTC. As protein: CASKPGTDPYEQYF.

V gene TRBV4-2 combines with J gene TRBJ2-1; no definite D call. V was clipped by 1 base and J by 6 bases, with 7 bases between them. The V gene's germline CDR1 is LGHNA and CDR2 YNFKEQ. The CDR3 is 13 amino acids. The CDR3 sequence is CASSQAPANEQFF. The DNA for the CDR3 is TGTGCCAGCAGCCAAGCTCCCGCCAATGAGCAGTTCTTC.

The J gene is TRBJ2-7, the V gene TRBV5-1; 11 bases are shared with TRBD2. V gave up 2 bases and J gave up 3 bases; unmatched junction bases: 1. This CDR3 has 14 residues. CDR1 and CDR2 (germline): SGHRS, YFSETQ. The CDR3 DNA is TGCGCCAGCAGCTTAACTAGCGGGGGCTACGAGCAGTACTTC. It yields the protein CASSLTSGGYEQYF.

This sequence joins TRBV23-1 and TRBJ2-7, with 9 bases fitting TRBD1. TRBV23-1 is recorded as an ORF, its role being uncertain. CDR3 length equals 20 residues. V trimming: 1 base; J trimming: 5 bases; junction bases outside the gene matches: 21. The DNA of the CDR3 is TGCGCCAGCAGTCAATTTTCGCAAACAGGACAGGGGCGAAGAAGTGACGAGCAGTACTTC. Its protein product is CASSQFSQTGQGRRSDEQYF.

This clone was recorded only once. The CDR3 reads CASIVRTRLSSGNTIYF. CDR3 sequence (DNA): TGTGCCAGCATAGTTAGAACAAGACTGAGCTCTGGAAACACCATATATTTT. The chain couples TRBV21-1 to TRBJ1-3. TRBV21-1 is flagged as a pseudogene. There are 17 residues in the CDR3.

The J gene is TRBJ1-1, the V gene TRBV23-1; TRBD1 might be the D (6 bases). TRBV23-1 is identified as an open reading frame with a role that is uncertain. The CDR3 runs to 13 residues. Trimming took 3 bases from V and 4 from J, leaving 9 bases between them. CDR3 amino acids: CASSHRDTTEAFF. The DNA of the CDR3 is TGCGCCAGCAGTCACCGGGACACCACTGAAGCTTTCTTT.

The J gene is TRBJ1-1, the V gene TRBV6-5; 9 nucleotides match TRBD1. Germline lookup yields CDR1 MNHEY and CDR2 SVGAGI. This CDR3 has 15 residues. V was pared by 2 bases and J by 2 bases, with 3 bases of the junction left unmatched. The CDR3 region is CASSYVGQGNTEAFF. CDR3 bases: TGTGCCAGCAGTTACGTGGGACAGGGTAACACTGAAGCTTTCTTT.

CDR3 sequence (DNA): TGTGCCAGCAGTTACACCTCTAGCGGGGGGGCCCCTGAGCAGTTCTTC. It is translated as CASSYTSSGGAPEQFF. The chain carries TRBV6-5 and TRBJ2-1; 12 bases map to TRBD2. The ends lost 2 bases at V and 9 bases at J; junction bases unmatched: 8. The CDR3 extends over 16 amino acids. Germline loops: CDR1 MNHEY, CDR2 SVGAGI.

The chain combines TRBV5-6 with TRBJ2-7; D not certain. V was trimmed by 5 bases and J by 0 bases, leaving 6 bases between them. This CDR3 is built from 12 residues. CDR1 is SGHDT, CDR2 YYEEEE, per germline. CDR3 bases: TGTGCCAGCAGTACGAGCTCCTACGAGCAGTACTTC. Translation: CASSTSSYEQYF.

The chain is built from TRBV27 and TRBJ2-4; D is perhaps TRBD2 (6 bases). V was shortened by 8 bases and J by 0 bases, with 8 bases between the two germline ends. The CDR3 loop spans 13 amino acids. Germline V CDR1 and CDR2: MNHEY, SMNVEV (reference sequence). The CDR3 region is CASGTLAKNIQYF. DNA of the CDR3: TGTGCCAGCGGGACTTTAGCCAAAAACATTCAGTACTTC.

The chain recombines TRBV18 with TRBJ1-3; D may be TRBD1 (5 bases). CDR1 is KGHSH, CDR2 LQKENI, per germline. The CDR3 runs to 19 residues. V was cut by 1 base and J by 1 base, with 20 bases left in between. The CDR3 sequence: CASSPLGADVGVSGNTIYF. The CDR3 DNA is TGTGCCAGCTCACCACTTGGGGCGGACGTGGGTGTGTCTGGAAACACCATATATTTT.

This clone occurred once. Compared with germline, one end of the junction differs, possibly owing to a read error. The chain joins TRBV20-1 to TRBJ1-2; 8 bases map to TRBD1. The CDR3 has 11 residues. Germline V gene data show CDR1 as DFQATT and CDR2 as SNEGSKA (reference sequence). The CDR3 region has the DNA TGCAGTGCCCCAGAACCGGGACAGGCATTCTTC. Its translation is CSAPEPGQAFF.

This chain links TRBV13 with TRBJ2-1; D might be TRBD2 (5 bases). With 4 bases removed from V and 8 bases from J, the gap between germline ends came to 18 bases. The CDR3 contains 15 residues. Germline V CDR1 and CDR2: PRHDT, FYEKMQ (reference sequence). Written as DNA, the CDR3 is TGTGCCAGCAGCTGGGGTGAGGCTAGCTGGGATGAGCAGTTCTTC. Protein: CASSWGEASWDEQFF.

The chain carries TRBV5-4 and TRBJ2-5, with 7 nucleotides matching TRBD1. With 2 bases clipped from V and 4 bases from J, the junction kept 5 bases outside the gene matches. This CDR3 spans 14 amino acids. The V gene's germline CDR1 is SGHNT and CDR2 YYREEE (reference sequence). The chain's CDR3 is CASSLTGEGETQYF. In nucleotides, the CDR3 is TGTGCCAGCAGCTTAACAGGGGAAGGAGAGACCCAGTACTTC.

The chain has TRBV29-1 and TRBJ2-3; tentatively, D is TRBD1 (5 bases). This CDR3 spans 13 amino acids. Germline V CDR1 and CDR2: SQVTM, ANQGSEA. Trimming took 1 base from V and 5 from J, leaving 10 bases between them. The CDR3 is CSVEAGRGDTQYF. The CDR3, as DNA: TGCAGCGTTGAAGCGGGTAGGGGAGATACGCAGTATTTT.

The gene calls are TRBV7-9 and TRBJ2-6; no firm D call. The CDR3 contains 14 residues. Germline CDR1 and CDR2: SEHNR and FQNEAQ (reference sequence). Trimming removed 5 bases from V and 2 bases from J, with 7 bases in between. The CDR3 region is CASSNRPGANVLTF. The DNA for the CDR3 is TGTGCCAGCAGCAATCGACCTGGGGCCAACGTCCTGACTTTC. Combining the CDR3 with reference TRBV7-9 and TRBJ2-6 gives the whole variable domain DTGVSQNPRHKITKRGQNVTFRCDPISEHNRLYWYRQTLGQGPEFLTYFQNEAQLEKSRLLSDRFSAERPKGSFSTLEIQRTEQGDSAMYLCASSNRPGANVLTFGAGSRLTVL.